What follows are 17 T cell receptor beta chains derived from one specimen sequenced in a study of diagnostic markers for celiac disease. TCRdb reanalyzed the reads and collapses them to one entry per CDR3 protein, without DNA. This sample contains some 2,000 distinct CDR3 sequences. The sample comprised either unsorted cells or a sorted T cell fraction (not recorded which). The receptors stem from a human donor. This table probably holds off-target reads from a library built for another chain.

This clonotype shows up as hyperexpanded (1% or more) by frequency. The J gene is TRBJ1-1, the V gene TRBV7-6; TCRdb calls TRBD1, which cannot be checked without DNA. The CDR3 consists of 17 residues. Looked up from germline, CDR1 is SGHVS and CDR2 is FNYEAQ. The CDR3 spells CASSLSKGGGASTEAFF. The full variable domain, rest sourced from reference TRBV7-6 and TRBJ1-1, is GAGVSQSPRYKVTKRGQDVALRCDPISGHVSLYWYRQALGQGPEFLTYFNYEAQQDKSGLPNDRFSAERPEGSISTLTIQRTEQRDSAMYRCASSLSKGGGASTEAFFGQGTRLTVV.

This clonotype is classed as medium-sized by frequency. The J gene is TRBJ2-1, the V gene TRBV29-1; TCRdb returns TRBD2, unconfirmable since there is no DNA. Germline CDR1 is SQVTM and CDR2 is ANQGSEA. The CDR3 is 12 amino acids. CDR3 sequence reads: CSVGWTRNEQFF.

The V gene is TRBV5-1, the J gene TRBJ1-1; without DNA, the TCRdb call of TRBD1 cannot be checked. CDR3 length equals 15 residues. Germline V lookup: CDR1 SGHRS, CDR2 YFSETQ. The CDR3 sequence is CASSLASGARGEAFF.

Judged by frequency, this clonotype is medium-sized. This chain connects TRBV21-1 to TRBJ1-5; TCRdb's D call of TRBD1 is untestable without DNA. TRBV21-1 is deemed a pseudogene. The CDR3 consists of 15 residues. The CDR3 protein is CASSRNTGTGQPQHF.

This rearrangement joins TRBV11-2 to TRBJ2-1. Germline loops: CDR1 SGHAT, CDR2 FQNNGV. There are 13 residues in the CDR3. CDR3: CASSLDLSNEQFF.

The chain couples TRBV5-4 to TRBJ2-1. Germline V gene data show CDR1 as SGHNT and CDR2 as YYREEE (reference sequence). CDR3 size: 14 residues. CDR3 in amino acids: CASSLDSSYNEQFF.

The chain has TRBV11-2 and TRBJ2-7; the TCRdb call, TRBD1, lacks DNA for checking. This CDR3 is built from 15 residues. The germline gives CDR1 SGHAT, CDR2 FQNNGV. CDR3 loop: CASSGDRHSTYEQYF.

This clonotype is called large based on its frequency. V is TRBV5-1 and J is TRBJ2-2; TCRdb's D gene call, TRBD1, goes unchecked for lack of DNA. The V gene's germline CDR1 is SGHRS and CDR2 YFSETQ. The CDR3 has 16 amino acids. CDR3 in amino acids: CASSLLGGVGTGELFF.

The chain is built from TRBV7-6 and TRBJ2-1; TCRdb designates TRBD2, a call that cannot be tested without DNA. CDR1 SGHVS and CDR2 FNYEAQ come from the germline V gene. The CDR3 consists of 15 residues. This chain's CDR3 is CASSGSTSGGAGQFF.

The chain links TRBV29-1 to TRBJ2-7; there is no DNA to check the TCRdb D call of TRBD2. Germline-derived CDR1 and CDR2 are SQVTM and ANQGSEA. The CDR3 spans 16 residues. The CDR3 sequence is CSASGVSSESSYEQYF.

Judged by frequency, this clonotype is large. CDR3 amino acids: CASSPNPGEVYEQYF. The rearrangement links TRBV5-1 to TRBJ2-7; TCRdb's D call of TRBD1 is untestable without DNA. The germline gives CDR1 SGHRS, CDR2 YFSETQ. CDR3 length equals 15 residues.

The chain uses TRBV28 and TRBJ1-5. The CDR3 extends over 13 amino acids. Per germline, CDR1 MDHEN and CDR2 SYDVKM. CDR3 region: CASTAAGAQPQHF.

The chain links TRBV7-9 to TRBJ2-1. CDR1 and CDR2 (germline): SEHNR, FQNEAQ (reference sequence). This CDR3 is 14 amino acids long. The CDR3 protein is CASSISGVYNEQFF.

The chain has TRBV7-2 and TRBJ2-1. CDR1 SGHTA and CDR2 FQGNSA come from the germline V gene. CDR3 length equals 12 residues. This CDR3 reads CASSLAMKEQFF.

This clonotype is labeled medium-sized based on frequency. The rearrangement joins TRBV5-1 to TRBJ2-2. From germline, CDR1 is SGHRS and CDR2 YFSETQ. This CDR3 has 16 residues. CDR3 region: CASSLDPAANTGELFF.

The chain links TRBV10-3 to TRBJ1-6; TCRdb's assignment of TRBD1 cannot be checked, as there is no DNA. The germline V gene has CDR1 ENHRY and CDR2 SYGVKD. The CDR3 is 14 residues long. The CDR3 protein is CAIRGQVYNSPLHF.

Considering frequency, this clonotype is medium-sized (0.01 to 0.1%). This chain connects TRBV7-2 to TRBJ2-3; the D gene TCRdb calls, TRBD1, cannot be checked with no DNA. The CDR3 is 14 residues long. Germline V CDR1 and CDR2: SGHTA, FQGNSA. This chain's CDR3 is CASSPGQGQGTQYF.